This T cell receptor (beta chain) appears in the sequencing data of a study of blood T cell repertoires in COVID-19. In the study's own analysis: Nucleated cell number was recorded as an estimate derived from reference gene primer amplification. Assay: immunoSEQ multiplex PCR; the TCRdb copy retains only in-frame clones and omits some. V and J calls and clone size are as listed in that table; D and trimming were resolved from the DNA. Found here are more than 200,000 clones, more than 70% of them singletons; the top ten hold more than 6.5%. Germline V gives CDR1 SGHAT, CDR2 FQNNGV. With 0 bases clipped from V and 4 bases from J, the junction kept 0 bases outside the gene matches. This CDR3 region has 15 residues.

This chain connects TRBV11-2 to TRBJ2-5, with TRBD2 matching 12 bases. Sample: peripheral blood. The origin of this receptor is a man aged 40-50 years with active or convalescent COVID-19. For the CDR3, the DNA is TGTGCCAGCAGCTTAGAGGGACTAGCGGGAGAGACCCAGTACTTC. Translation: CASSLEGLAGETQYF.